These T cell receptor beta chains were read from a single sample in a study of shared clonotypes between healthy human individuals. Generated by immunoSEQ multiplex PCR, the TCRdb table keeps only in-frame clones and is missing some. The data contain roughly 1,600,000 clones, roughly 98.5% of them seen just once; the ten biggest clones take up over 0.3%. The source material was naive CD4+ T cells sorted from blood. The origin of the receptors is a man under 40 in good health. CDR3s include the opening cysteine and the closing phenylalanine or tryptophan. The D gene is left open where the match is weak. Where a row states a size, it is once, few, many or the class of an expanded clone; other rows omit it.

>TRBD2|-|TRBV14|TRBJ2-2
TGTGCCAGCAGCCAAGAGTCGAGGCTAGCGGGAGTACCCGGGGAGCTGTTTTTT
CASSQESRLAGVPGELFF
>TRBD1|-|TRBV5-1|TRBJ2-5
TGCGCCAGCAGCTTGGAGTCGACAGGGTCTTCAGAGACCCAGTACTTC
CASSLESTGSSETQYF
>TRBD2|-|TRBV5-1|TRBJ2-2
TGCGCCAGCAGCTTTTTCGCGGGAGGGGCCACCGGGGAGCTGTTTTTT
CASSFFAGGATGELFF
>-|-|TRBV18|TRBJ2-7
TGTGCCAGCTCACCATCTACGGGAGAGCAGTACTTC
CASSPSTGEQYF
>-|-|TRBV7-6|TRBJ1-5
TGTGCCAGCAGCTTAGCGTATACTTCAAATAGCAATCAGCCCCAGCATTTT
CASSLAYTSNSNQPQHF
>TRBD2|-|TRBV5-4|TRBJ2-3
TGTGCCAGCAGCCGTACCGGGGGGGAAACAGATACGCAGTATTTT
CASSRTGGETDTQYF
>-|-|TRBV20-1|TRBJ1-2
TGCAGTGCTCCTTTAGACTATGGCTACACCTTC
CSAPLDYGYTF
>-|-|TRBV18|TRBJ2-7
TGTGCCAGCTCACCAACCAGACAGGCGCCGGAGCAGTACTTC
CASSPTRQAPEQYF
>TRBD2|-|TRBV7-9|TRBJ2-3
TGTGCCAGCAGCAAACGGACTAGCGGGAGAACAGATACGCAGTATTTT
CASSKRTSGRTDTQYF
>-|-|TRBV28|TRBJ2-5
TGTGCCAGCAGTTCTTCTCGGGGAGCCGACCAAGAGACCCAGTACTTC
CASSSSRGADQETQYF
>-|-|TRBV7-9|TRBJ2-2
TGTGCCGTAACAACCCGGGATTGGAGCCCCGGGGAGCTGTTTTTT
CAVTTRDWSPGELFF
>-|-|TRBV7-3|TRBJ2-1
TGTGCCAGCAGCGTAGAAAAAAGAATAGACAGTACCTACAATGAGCAGTTCTTC
CASSVEKRIDSTYNEQFF
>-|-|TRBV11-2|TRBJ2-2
TGTGCCAGCAGCGAGCGGAGGGGGGATGAGCTGTTTTTT
CASSERRGDELFF
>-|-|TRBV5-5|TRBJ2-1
TGTGCCAGCAGCTCCGCGCGGTATGAGCAGTTCTTC
CASSSARYEQFF
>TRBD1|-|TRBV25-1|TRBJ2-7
TGTGCCAGCAGACGACAGGGGGCATTTAACGAGCAGTACTTC
CASRRQGAFNEQYF
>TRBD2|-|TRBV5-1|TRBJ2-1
TGCGCCAGCAGCCCAGTGGGAACGCGGGAGTCGCAGTTCTTC
CASSPVGTRESQFF
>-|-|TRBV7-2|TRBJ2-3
TGTGCCAGCAGCTTAGCGCTTGTAATCCGCACAGATACGCAGTATTTT
CASSLALVIRTDTQYF
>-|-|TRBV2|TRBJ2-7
TGTGCCAGCAGTGGTCAGGGGTTTAACGAGCAGTACTTC
CASSGQGFNEQYF
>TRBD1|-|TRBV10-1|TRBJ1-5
TGCGCCAGCAGCTCCCATTCCGGGACAGGGGGTCAGGGCAATCAGCCCCAGCATTTT
CASSSHSGTGGQGNQPQHF
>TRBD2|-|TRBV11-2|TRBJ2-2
TGTGCCAGCAGCCGGAGGCGGGGACTAGGAGACACCGGGGAGCTGTTTTTT
CASSRRRGLGDTGELFF
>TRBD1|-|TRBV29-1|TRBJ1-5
TGCAGCGTTAGGGACAGGGGGTATCCATTGCAGCCCCAGCATTTT
CSVRDRGYPLQPQHF
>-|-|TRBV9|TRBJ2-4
TGTGCCAGCAGCGTAGACCAAACCGGGGGCATTCAGTACTTC
CASSVDQTGGIQYF
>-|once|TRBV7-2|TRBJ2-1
TGTGCCAGCAGCTTAGCTGGCGGGATGGGCGATGAGCAGTTCTTC
CASSLAGGMGDEQFF
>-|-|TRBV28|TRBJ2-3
TGTGCCAGCAGTTTAAGCGGGAGCACAGATACGCAGTATTTT
CASSLSGSTDTQYF
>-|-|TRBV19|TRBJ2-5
TGTGCCAGTAGTTACGCCCCGGTGGAGACCCAGTACTTC
CASSYAPVETQYF
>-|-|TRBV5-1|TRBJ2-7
TGCGCCAGCAGCCCAGAATGGGGTGGGGTAGGCGAGCAGTACTTC
CASSPEWGGVGEQYF
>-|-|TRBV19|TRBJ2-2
TGTGCCAGTAGTATCGAAAGATCCGGGGAGCTGTTTTTT
CASSIERSGELFF
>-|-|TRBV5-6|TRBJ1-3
TGTGCCAGCAGCTTGCTTCAGGGGACTGGAAACACCATATATTTT
CASSLLQGTGNTIYF
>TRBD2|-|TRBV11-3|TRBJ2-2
TGTGCCAGCAGCTTAGATCTGCGGGAGGAGGCGAACACCGGGGAGCTGTTTTTT
CASSLDLREEANTGELFF
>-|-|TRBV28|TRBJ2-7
TGTGCCAGCAGTCTGGGACCGGGATTCTACGAGCAGTACTTC
CASSLGPGFYEQYF
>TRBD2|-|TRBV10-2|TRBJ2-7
TGCGCCAGCAGCTTGCTAGCGGGCCTTAGCTCCTACGAGCAGTACTTC
CASSLLAGLSSYEQYF
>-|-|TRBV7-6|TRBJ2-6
TGTGCCAGCAGCTTAAACTCTGGGGCCAACGTCCTGACTTTC
CASSLNSGANVLTF
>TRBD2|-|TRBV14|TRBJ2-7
TGTGCCAGCAGCCTTAGCGGGGCTGCCTACGAGCAGTACTTC
CASSLSGAAYEQYF
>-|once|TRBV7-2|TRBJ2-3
TGTGCCAGCAGCTTAGCAGTCCGGGAGCAGGCAGATACGCAGTATTTT
CASSLAVREQADTQYF
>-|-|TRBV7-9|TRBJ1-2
TGTGCCAGCAGATACGGGAACTATGGCTACACCTTC
CASRYGNYGYTF
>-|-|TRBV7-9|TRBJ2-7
TGTGCCAGCAGCTTAGTTCAGGGGGGCTCCTACGAGCAGTACTTC
CASSLVQGGSYEQYF
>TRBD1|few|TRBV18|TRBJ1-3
TGTGCCAGCTTCCCCCTGACAGGGGGCTTTGTTGCTGGAAACACCATATATTTT
CASFPLTGGFVAGNTIYF
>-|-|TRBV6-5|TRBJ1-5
TGTGCCAGCAGTTACTCTGCAGGCCATCAGCCCCAGCATTTT
CASSYSAGHQPQHF
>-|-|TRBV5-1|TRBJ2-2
TGCGCCAGCAGCTTGGAGCGGGAGCTGTTTTTT
CASSLERELFF
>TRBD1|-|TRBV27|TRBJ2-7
TGTGCCAGCAGTTCCCTTGACAGGGGGCGCGAGCAGTACTTC
CASSSLDRGREQYF
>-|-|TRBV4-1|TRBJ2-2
TGCGCCAGCACGCCATCCAACTACCCCGGGGAGCTGTTTTTT
CASTPSNYPGELFF
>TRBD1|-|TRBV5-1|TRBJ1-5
TGCGCCAGCAGCCGAGGACAGGGGGATCAGCCCCAGCATTTT
CASSRGQGDQPQHF